Only one count was recorded for the clone carrying this T cell receptor (beta chain). What it binds is not known. This sample stems from a study of cytomegalovirus exposure and HLA in healthy donors. Study-wide points: Overall, approximately 150 TCR beta chains were annotated as cytomegalovirus-associated. Sequencing artifact likely explains a cluster of highly shared sequence variants. Apparent HLA restriction characterized most CMV-associated TCR beta chains in a later analysis. Reports state that TCR beta sequences accurately predicted most subjects' HLA-A and HLA-B alleles.

The PCR contained 60 Vbeta and 13 Jbeta primers. Produced via immunoSEQ multiplex PCR; TCRdb's table is partial and in-frame only. Of 150,000 to 200,000 clones in the sample, 83% are singletons; the top ten hold about 4%. CDR1 is MDHEN, CDR2 SYDVKM, per germline. CDR3 length: 13 amino acids. Losses at the gene ends were 5 bases for V and 4 bases for J; bases not matched to a gene: 4. Sequencing was performed on PBMCs. The receptor was isolated from a man aged 45 to 65 in good health and CMV-seropositive. The chain has TRBV28 and TRBJ1-2; the match to TRBD1 covers 7 bases. The CDR3 spells CASSPGTVYGYTF. CDR3 nucleotide sequence: TGTGCCAGCAGTCCAGGGACAGTCTATGGCTACACCTTC.